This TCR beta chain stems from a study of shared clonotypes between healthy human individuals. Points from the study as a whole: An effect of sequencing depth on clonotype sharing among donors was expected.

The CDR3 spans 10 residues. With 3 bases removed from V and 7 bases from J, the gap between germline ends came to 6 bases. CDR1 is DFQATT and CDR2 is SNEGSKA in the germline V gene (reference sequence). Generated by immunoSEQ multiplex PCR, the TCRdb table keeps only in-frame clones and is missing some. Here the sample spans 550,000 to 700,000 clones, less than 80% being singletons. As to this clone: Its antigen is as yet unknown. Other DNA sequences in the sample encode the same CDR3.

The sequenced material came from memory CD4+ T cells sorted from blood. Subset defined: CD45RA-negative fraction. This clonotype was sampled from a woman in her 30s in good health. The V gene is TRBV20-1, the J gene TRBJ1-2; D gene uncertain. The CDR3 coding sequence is TGCAGTGCTAGTGGTGGTGGCTACACCTTC. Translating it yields CSASGGGYTF.